This T cell receptor (beta chain) was documented in a study of siplizumab effects on memory and regulatory T cells. Study-level results: A significant reduction in alloreactive sequences traceable to unstimulated CD4+ memory cells was produced by siplizumab. Roughly 75-97% of proliferating clones (CD4+ or CD8+) could not be assigned a naive or memory phenotype. Researchers could map only a minor fraction of alloreactive clones to unstimulated subsets.

Around 9.8 x 10^4 TCR templates were measured in each sample. Generated by immunoSEQ multiplex PCR, the TCRdb table keeps only in-frame clones and is missing some. The data show roughly 82,000 clones, with 80% to 90% seen just once and 1.5% held by the top ten. Comments on this clone: Its antigen is not known.

Per the germline V gene, CDR1 is SQVTM and CDR2 is ANQGSEA. This CDR3 is 12 amino acids long. With 6 bases clipped from V and 1 base from J, the junction kept 2 bases outside the gene matches. This sequence originates from a human donor in good health. This chain links TRBV29-1 with TRBJ1-1; 7 nucleotides line up with TRBD1. Input material: Tregs sorted from blood. CDR3 coding DNA: TGCAGCGTCGACAGGGAGAACACTGAAGCTTTCTTT. Protein sequence: CSVDRENTEAFF.